The rows below give T cell receptor beta chains drawn from one sample of a study of cytomegalovirus exposure and HLA in healthy donors. Some clones are missing from TCRdb's copy, which holds only in-frame ones; the method was immunoSEQ multiplex PCR. The top ten hold 6% to 6.5% of the sample, which has tens of thousands of clones, approximately 63% seen once. Sequencing was performed on PBMCs. These receptor sequences come from a woman aged 25 to 45 in good health and CMV-seronegative. Both conserved end residues are part of each CDR3. The order of the fields is CDR3 protein, J gene, V gene, CDR3 length.

CASSKEQVMNTEAFF,TRBJ1-1,TRBV11-2,15
CASSADIQETQYF,TRBJ2-5,TRBV9,13
CASSLASGSNYEQFF,TRBJ2-1,TRBV7-3,15
CASSARDRGVHEQYF,TRBJ2-7,TRBV5-1,15
CASSGPHTDTQYF,TRBJ2-3,TRBV2,13
CASSLGTSGTSGELFF,TRBJ2-2,TRBV11-2,16
CASSYGQGNQPQHF,TRBJ1-5,TRBV6-5,14
CASSQDFSYNEQFF,TRBJ2-1,TRBV14,14
CASSLENNQPQHF,TRBJ1-5,TRBV2,13
CASSLGESNGRGYTF,TRBJ1-2,TRBV5-1,15
CASGGGEQFF,TRBJ2-1,TRBV6-5,10
CASRRQSNYGYTF,TRBJ1-2,TRBV5-1,13
CASSLGQQVRGANYGYTF,TRBJ1-2,TRBV28,18
CASSFSGGPGNTIYF,TRBJ1-3,TRBV27,15
CASSHTGDGEKLFF,TRBJ1-4,TRBV6-4,14
CASSPVAGGSTDTQYF,TRBJ2-3,TRBV7-2,16
CSVEYEWGQLNTEAFF,TRBJ1-1,TRBV29-1,16
CASTPTGSGSLYEQYF,TRBJ2-7,TRBV28,16
CASSYSNPTDTEAFF,TRBJ1-1,TRBV6-5,15
CASRTNPQETQYF,TRBJ2-5,TRBV2,13
CASSTRQVTGELFF,TRBJ2-2,TRBV2,14
CASSQTSGYEQYF,TRBJ2-7,TRBV19,13
CASSSEGRQETQYF,TRBJ2-5,TRBV7-2,14
CASSPAIGTGNEKLFF,TRBJ1-4,TRBV4-1,16
CASSPGQGARNYNEQFF,TRBJ2-1,TRBV18,17
CASVSSQKYEQYF,TRBJ2-7,TRBV7-9,13
CASSPWTGFNYGYTF,TRBJ1-2,TRBV6-5,15
CASSVAGLKSSGNTIYF,TRBJ1-3,TRBV9,17
CASSLGDSRRSDTQYF,TRBJ2-3,TRBV5-1,16
CSVASGSSTDTQYF,TRBJ2-3,TRBV29-1,14
CASSQPLLAGGARTQYF,TRBJ2-3,TRBV4-2,17